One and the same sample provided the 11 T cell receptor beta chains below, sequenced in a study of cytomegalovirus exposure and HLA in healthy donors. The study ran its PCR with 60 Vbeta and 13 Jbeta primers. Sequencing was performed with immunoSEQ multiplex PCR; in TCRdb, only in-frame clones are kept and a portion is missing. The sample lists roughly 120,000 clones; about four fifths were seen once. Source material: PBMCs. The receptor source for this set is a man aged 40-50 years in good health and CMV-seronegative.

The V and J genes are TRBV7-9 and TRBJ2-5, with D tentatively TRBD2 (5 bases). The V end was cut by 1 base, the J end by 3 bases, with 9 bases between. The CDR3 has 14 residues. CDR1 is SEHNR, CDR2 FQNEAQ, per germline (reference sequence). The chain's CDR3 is CASSLESGKETQYF. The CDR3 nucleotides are TGTGCCAGCAGCTTAGAGTCCGGGAAAGAGACCCAGTACTTC.

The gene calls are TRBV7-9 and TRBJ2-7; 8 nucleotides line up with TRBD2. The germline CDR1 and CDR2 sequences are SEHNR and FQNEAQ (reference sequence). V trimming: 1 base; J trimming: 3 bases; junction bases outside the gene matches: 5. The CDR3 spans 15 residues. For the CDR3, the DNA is TGTGCCAGCAGCTTAGTCGTCAGCGGGGGCTACGAGCAGTACTTC. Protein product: CASSLVVSGGYEQYF. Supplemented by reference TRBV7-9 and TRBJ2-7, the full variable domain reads DTGVSQNPRHKITKRGQNVTFRCDPISEHNRLYWYRQTLGQGPEFLTYFQNEAQLEKSRLLSDRFSAERPKGSFSTLEIQRTEQGDSAMYLCASSLVVSGGYEQYFGPGTRLTVT.

CDR3 sequence reads: CASSTGWREETQYF. DNA for the CDR3: TGCGCCAGCAGCACAGGGTGGCGGGAAGAGACCCAGTACTTC. The chain employs TRBV5-1 and TRBJ2-5; tentative D call: TRBD1 (6 bases). The V end was cut by 4 bases, the J end by 3 bases, with 13 bases between. The length of the CDR3 is 14 residues. Germline CDR1 is SGHRS and CDR2 is YFSETQ.

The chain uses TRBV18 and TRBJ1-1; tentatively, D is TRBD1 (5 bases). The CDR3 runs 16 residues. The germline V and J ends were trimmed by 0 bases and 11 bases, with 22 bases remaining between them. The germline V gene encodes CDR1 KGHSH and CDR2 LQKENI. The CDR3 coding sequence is TGTGCCAGCTCACCACCGTCCGGCGGCGGCGGGGGAGGGGCTTTCTTT. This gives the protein CASSPPSGGGGGGAFF.

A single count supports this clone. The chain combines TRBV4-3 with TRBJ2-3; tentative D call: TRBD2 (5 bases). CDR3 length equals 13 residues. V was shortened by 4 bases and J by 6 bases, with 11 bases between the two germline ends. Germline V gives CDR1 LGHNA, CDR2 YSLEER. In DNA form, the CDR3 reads TGCGCCAGCAGCCTTAATGGCGGGGATACGCAGTATTTT. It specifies CASSLNGGDTQYF.

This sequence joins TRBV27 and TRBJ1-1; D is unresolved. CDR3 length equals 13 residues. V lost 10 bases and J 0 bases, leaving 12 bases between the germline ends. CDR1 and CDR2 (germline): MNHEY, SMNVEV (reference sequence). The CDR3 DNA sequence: TGTGCCACCTCGGTGCTTATGAACACTGAAGCTTTCTTT. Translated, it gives CATSVLMNTEAFF.

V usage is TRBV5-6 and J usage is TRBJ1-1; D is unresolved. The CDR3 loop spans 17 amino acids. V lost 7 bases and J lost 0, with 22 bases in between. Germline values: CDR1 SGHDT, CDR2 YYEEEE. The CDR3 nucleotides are TGTGCCAGCTCCTTCACGGGGATCCCTAATATGAACACTGAAGCTTTCTTT. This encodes CASSFTGIPNMNTEAFF.

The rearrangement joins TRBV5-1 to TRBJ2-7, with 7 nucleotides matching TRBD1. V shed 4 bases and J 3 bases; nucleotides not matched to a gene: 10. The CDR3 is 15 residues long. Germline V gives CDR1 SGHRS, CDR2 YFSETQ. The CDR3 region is CASSPQGTVSYEQYF. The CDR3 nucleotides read TGCGCCAGCAGCCCGCAGGGGACAGTAAGCTACGAGCAGTACTTC. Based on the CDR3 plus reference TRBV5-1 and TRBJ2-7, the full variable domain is KAGVTQTPRYLIKTRGQQVTLSCSPISGHRSVSWYQQTPGQGLQFLFEYFSETQRNKGNFPGRFSGRQFSNSRSEMNVSTLELGDSALYLCASSPQGTVSYEQYFGPGTRLTVT.

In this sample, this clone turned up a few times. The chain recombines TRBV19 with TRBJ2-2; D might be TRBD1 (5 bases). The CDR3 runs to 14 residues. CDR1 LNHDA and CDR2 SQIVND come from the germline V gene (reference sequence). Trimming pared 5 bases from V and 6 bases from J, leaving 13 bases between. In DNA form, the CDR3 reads TGTGCCAGTAGTCCAGTGACAGTATCCGGGGAGCTGTTTTTT. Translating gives CASSPVTVSGELFF.

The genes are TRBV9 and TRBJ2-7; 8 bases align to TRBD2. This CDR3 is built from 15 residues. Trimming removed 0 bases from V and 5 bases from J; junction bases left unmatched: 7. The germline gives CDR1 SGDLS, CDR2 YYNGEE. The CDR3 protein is CASSVGGTSGDEQYF. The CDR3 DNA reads TGTGCCAGCAGCGTAGGTGGGACTAGTGGAGACGAGCAGTACTTC.

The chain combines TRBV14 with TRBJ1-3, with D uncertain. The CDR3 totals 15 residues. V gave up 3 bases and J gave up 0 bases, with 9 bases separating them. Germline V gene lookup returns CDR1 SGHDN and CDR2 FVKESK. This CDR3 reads CASSHSRLSGNTIYF. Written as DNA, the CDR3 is TGTGCCAGCAGCCACTCAAGACTCTCTGGAAACACCATATATTTT.